This is a list of T cell receptor beta chains from one sample in a study of T cells expressing NK-cell markers. One entry per CDR3 protein, without DNA, is what TCRdb gives after re-calling the 5' RACE reads. This table lists about 260,000 distinct CDR3 sequences. What was sequenced was blood T cells: a sorted CD56 or NKG2C T cell subset, CD4+ or CD8+ T cells, or bulk PBMC T cells (not recorded which). Receptors originate from a woman aged 18-70 years in good health. Both conserved end residues are part of each CDR3.

J gene: TRBJ2-1
V gene: TRBV7-9
CDR3 protein: CASSQMGSYNEQFF

J gene: TRBJ2-2
V gene: TRBV11-1
CDR3 protein: CASSFRPRGPINTGELFF

J gene: TRBJ2-5
V gene: TRBV29-1
CDR3 protein: CSVAQEWLETQYF

J gene: TRBJ1-1
V gene: TRBV5-6
CDR3 protein: CASSLAPGTNTEAFF

J gene: TRBJ2-2
V gene: TRBV10-3
CDR3 protein: CAIKLEQRSGELFF

J gene: TRBJ2-1
V gene: TRBV20-1
CDR3 protein: CRVMGLAGPKLNEQFF

J gene: TRBJ1-2
V gene: TRBV20-1
CDR3 protein: CSARDFRGNYGYTF

J gene: TRBJ2-1
V gene: TRBV2
CDR3 protein: CASSPGLAGEQFF

J gene: TRBJ2-2
V gene: TRBV2
CDR3 protein: CATTGQLNTGELFF

J gene: TRBJ1-6
V gene: TRBV30
CDR3 protein: CAWRPTEYSPLHF

J gene: TRBJ2-1
V gene: TRBV2
CDR3 protein: CASVMREEDNEQFF

J gene: TRBJ1-3
V gene: TRBV20-1
CDR3 protein: CSAIATGGRGNTIYF

J gene: TRBJ2-7
V gene: TRBV25-1
CDR3 protein: CASSDDRAYEQYF

J gene: TRBJ2-6
V gene: TRBV18
CDR3 protein: CASSPQTPGANVLTF

J gene: TRBJ1-5
V gene: TRBV20-1
CDR3 protein: CSARGVSNQPQHF

J gene: TRBJ1-2
V gene: TRBV11-2
CDR3 protein: CASSLDGTVDGYTF

J gene: TRBJ1-1
V gene: TRBV29-1
CDR3 protein: CSVVPSRQGSAEAFF

J gene: TRBJ1-2
V gene: TRBV29-1
CDR3 protein: CSVDQGFDYGYTF

J gene: TRBJ1-2
V gene: TRBV24-1
CDR3 protein: CATSESGTDYGYTF

J gene: TRBJ2-4
V gene: TRBV20-1
CDR3 protein: CSARDPRGGAANQYF

J gene: TRBJ1-5
V gene: TRBV20-1
CDR3 protein: CSALGVGGRGQPQHF

J gene: TRBJ1-5
V gene: TRBV7-9
CDR3 protein: CASSRDGINQPQHF

J gene: TRBJ2-1
V gene: TRBV5-1
CDR3 protein: CASSLSVGAVEQFF

J gene: TRBJ2-4
V gene: TRBV21-1
CDR3 protein: CASPRRVDIQYF

J gene: TRBJ1-1
V gene: TRBV7-9
CDR3 protein: CASSLVGMRNTEAFF

J gene: TRBJ2-1
V gene: TRBV20-1
CDR3 protein: CSAREGAGGEQFF

J gene: TRBJ2-7
V gene: TRBV18
CDR3 protein: CASSPDRGGNEQYF

J gene: TRBJ2-3
V gene: TRBV12-3/TRBV12-4
CDR3 protein: CASNQRVGRANTQYF

J gene: TRBJ2-3
V gene: TRBV5-1
CDR3 protein: CASSWTSGGGGTQYF

J gene: TRBJ2-3
V gene: TRBV20-1
CDR3 protein: CSARDRRITDTQYF

J gene: TRBJ1-5
V gene: TRBV20-1
CDR3 protein: CSARINRGNNQPQHF

J gene: TRBJ2-3
V gene: TRBV29-1
CDR3 protein: CVTGDSTDTQYF

J gene: TRBJ1-2
V gene: TRBV11-2
CDR3 protein: CASPRPNYGYTF

J gene: TRBJ1-2
V gene: TRBV18
CDR3 protein: CASSPTGQGSETF

J gene: TRBJ2-2
V gene: TRBV18
CDR3 protein: CASSPLQNTGELFF

J gene: TRBJ2-7
V gene: TRBV6-1
CDR3 protein: CASSDSGSYEQYF

J gene: TRBJ2-1
V gene: TRBV20-1
CDR3 protein: CSARSPQGGSGSHEQFF

J gene: TRBJ2-3
V gene: TRBV20-1
CDR3 protein: CSAREQKTSGVPNTQYF

J gene: TRBJ2-4
V gene: TRBV5-1
CDR3 protein: CASSSDGKGIQYF

J gene: TRBJ1-2
V gene: TRBV6-5
CDR3 protein: CASSYGGVDYGYTF

J gene: TRBJ2-3
V gene: TRBV7-9
CDR3 protein: CASLTGGYNTQYF

J gene: TRBJ2-3
V gene: TRBV20-1
CDR3 protein: CRASPTRAVVTDTQYF

J gene: TRBJ2-5
V gene: TRBV7-2
CDR3 protein: CASSLRSGGTETQYF

J gene: TRBJ1-5
V gene: TRBV18
CDR3 protein: CASSPAGADQPQHF

J gene: TRBJ1-1
V gene: TRBV2
CDR3 protein: CASIPAAGATQGKYTEAFF